What follows are 7 T cell receptor beta chains derived from one specimen sequenced in a study of T cell responses to AZD1222 COVID-19 vaccine. The data were produced by immunoSEQ multiplex PCR, yet TCRdb's version contains in-frame clones alone and is incomplete. The profile shows about 75,000 clones, around 88% of them singletons. The material was peripheral blood, obtained 28 days after the second dose of the MenACWY control vaccine. These receptors were obtained from an adult who received the MenACWY meningococcal vaccine as a control.

The chain carries TRBV3-1 (or the pseudogene TRBV3-2) and TRBJ1-6; maybe TRBD1 (6 bases). Germline V CDR1 and CDR2: LGHDT, YNNKEL (reference sequence). V lost 0 bases and J lost 7, with 13 bases in between. The length of the CDR3 is 16 residues. The CDR3 nucleotides are TGTGCCAGCAGCCAAGATTGGGGGCCCGGAAATTCACCCCTCCACTTT. Protein product: CASSQDWGPGNSPLHF.

This chain connects TRBV7-9 to TRBJ2-7, with a possible D match to TRBD2 (6 bases). The germline V gene encodes CDR1 SEHNR and CDR2 FQNEAQ (reference sequence). Trimming cost V 6 bases and J 6 bases, with 9 bases left between them. The length of the CDR3 is 11 residues. The CDR3 region is CASREGSEQYF. In DNA, the CDR3 is TGTGCCAGCAGGGAGGGGTCCGAGCAGTACTTC.

The genes are TRBV10-3 and TRBJ1-2, with D possibly matching TRBD1 (6 bases). The CDR3 runs to 14 residues. Deletions cut 1 base from V and 5 bases from J, with 11 bases between. Germline assignment: CDR1 ENHRY and CDR2 SYGVKD. CDR3 region: CAISEFQGKYGYTF. The CDR3 DNA reads as TGTGCCATCAGTGAGTTTCAGGGGAAATATGGCTACACCTTC.

V gene TRBV5-1 combines with J gene TRBJ1-3; possible D gene TRBD1, 6 bases. Looked up from germline, CDR1 is SGHRS and CDR2 is YFSETQ. The CDR3 spans 15 residues. V lost 5 bases and J 3 bases, leaving 15 bases between the germline ends. This CDR3 reads CASSLQGSFGNTIYF. DNA of the CDR3: TGCGCCAGCAGTTTGCAGGGGTCGTTTGGAAACACCATATATTTT.

The CDR3 protein is CATSRAARGGTGELFF. DNA for the CDR3: TGTGCCACCAGCAGAGCAGCCAGGGGAGGCACCGGGGAGCTGTTTTTT. V and J are TRBV15 and TRBJ2-2; either TRBD1 or TRBD2 may supply D (6 bases each). Germline CDR1 and CDR2: LNHNV and YYDKDF (reference sequence). The germline V and J ends were trimmed by 1 base and 4 bases, with 13 bases remaining between them. CDR3 size: 16 residues.

The chain recombines TRBV6-5 with TRBJ2-2; 9 bases are shared with TRBD2. Germline V gene sequence: CDR1 MNHEY, CDR2 SVGAGI. This CDR3 has 14 residues. The ends lost 6 bases at V and 3 bases at J; junction bases unmatched: 2. In nucleotides, the CDR3 is TGTGCCAGCAGGACTAGCGGTTACACCGGGGAGCTGTTTTTT. Its translation: CASRTSGYTGELFF.

The chain carries TRBV5-1 and TRBJ2-7, with 7 bases fitting TRBD1. Trimming removed 3 bases from V and 2 bases from J; junction bases left unmatched: 8. The CDR3 length is 15 residues. Germline V gives CDR1 SGHRS, CDR2 YFSETQ. CDR3 protein: CASSSTGTAAYEQYF. The CDR3 coding sequence is TGCGCCAGCAGCTCTACCGGGACAGCAGCCTACGAGCAGTACTTC.